This is a list of T cell receptor beta chains from one sample in a study of cytomegalovirus exposure and HLA in healthy donors. Method: immunoSEQ multiplex PCR; TCRdb's copy keeps in-frame clones and lacks some. Of some 170,000 clones listed, less than 90% are singletons. The specimen was PBMCs. The receptors here all came from a man aged 30 to 39 in good health and CMV-seropositive. Both conserved end residues are trimmed from each CDR3. The order of the fields is CDR3 length, V gene, CDR3 protein.

CDR3 length: 13
V gene: TRBV5-1
CDR3 protein: ASSAGGSSYNEQF

CDR3 length: 13
V gene: TRBV11-2
CDR3 protein: ASSLASLATGELF

CDR3 length: 17
V gene: TRBV10-3
CDR3 protein: AISLAGAGGFLSTDTQY

CDR3 length: 10
V gene: TRBV6-5
CDR3 protein: ASRGSPDTQY

CDR3 length: 13
V gene: TRBV28
CDR3 protein: ASSRSGRAGNEQY

CDR3 length: 14
V gene: TRBV11-2
CDR3 protein: ASSSPLARNPYEQY

CDR3 length: 11
V gene: TRBV6-6
CDR3 protein: ASSRTVNYGYT

CDR3 length: 11
V gene: TRBV9
CDR3 protein: ASSALHRGGAF

CDR3 length: 15
V gene: TRBV6-1
CDR3 protein: ASSEGQGFEGTDTQY

CDR3 length: 11
V gene: TRBV7-2
CDR3 protein: ASSPIGGYGYT

CDR3 length: 14
V gene: TRBV15
CDR3 protein: ATSRSLDSSTGELF

CDR3 length: 11
V gene: TRBV29-1
CDR3 protein: SVLTASGNTIY

CDR3 length: 12
V gene: TRBV6-5
CDR3 protein: ASSLPRLGYEQY

CDR3 length: 12
V gene: TRBV6-1
CDR3 protein: ASSARAGGYEQF

CDR3 length: 12
V gene: TRBV5-1
CDR3 protein: ASSLGQGENTIY

CDR3 length: 16
V gene: TRBV28
CDR3 protein: ASSSRLGAPSSYNEQF

CDR3 length: 12
V gene: TRBV28
CDR3 protein: ASSLGLDNSPLH

CDR3 length: 11
V gene: TRBV5-8
CDR3 protein: ASSFGGGTEAF

CDR3 length: 13
V gene: TRBV27
CDR3 protein: ASSLNTGSGQPQH

CDR3 length: 13
V gene: TRBV28
CDR3 protein: ASSSGQGVGTEAF

CDR3 length: 12
V gene: TRBV28
CDR3 protein: ASSLSEGTYGYT

CDR3 length: 13
V gene: TRBV19
CDR3 protein: ASSPQGAQRGSCF

CDR3 length: 13
V gene: TRBV28
CDR3 protein: ASSSSEGGARELF

CDR3 length: 14
V gene: TRBV10-1
CDR3 protein: ASSPRGQGAGETQY

CDR3 length: 13
V gene: TRBV2
CDR3 protein: ASGGTSGTADTQY

CDR3 length: 14
V gene: TRBV4-1
CDR3 protein: ASSQDWLAGAQWQF

CDR3 length: 12
V gene: TRBV7-2
CDR3 protein: ASSPTTGVETQY

CDR3 length: 13
V gene: TRBV28
CDR3 protein: ASSFGTGHPYEQY

CDR3 length: 11
V gene: TRBV7-9
CDR3 protein: ASSSGQGGEQY

CDR3 length: 12
V gene: TRBV9
CDR3 protein: ASTLGANTGELF

CDR3 length: 13
V gene: TRBV7-8
CDR3 protein: ASSTRTEAYNEQF

CDR3 length: 11
V gene: TRBV9
CDR3 protein: ASSPREFYGYT

CDR3 length: 14
V gene: TRBV10-1
CDR3 protein: ASSVAGGIEADTQY

CDR3 length: 13
V gene: TRBV7-3
CDR3 protein: ASSPRTSGFNEQY

CDR3 length: 12
V gene: TRBV10-3
CDR3 protein: ATQAYGRNTEAF

CDR3 length: 12
V gene: TRBV6-1
CDR3 protein: ASSEGYSQETQY

CDR3 length: 16
V gene: TRBV11-2
CDR3 protein: ASSLTQSGQGLSGELF

CDR3 length: 12
V gene: TRBV10-1
CDR3 protein: AIPERSLDYEQY

CDR3 length: 11
V gene: TRBV19
CDR3 protein: ASTTGLNTEAF

CDR3 length: 13
V gene: TRBV7-8
CDR3 protein: ASSLPGGEPETQY

CDR3 length: 10
V gene: TRBV29-1
CDR3 protein: SVWRQDEKLF

CDR3 length: 13
V gene: TRBV5-1
CDR3 protein: ASSLASGQGYEQY

CDR3 length: 18
V gene: TRBV28
CDR3 protein: ASSVWPGLRGPILSYGYT

CDR3 length: 10
V gene: TRBV10-3
CDR3 protein: AISGTDYGYT

CDR3 length: 13
V gene: TRBV6-5
CDR3 protein: ASSYSIGRAYEQY

CDR3 length: 14
V gene: TRBV10-3
CDR3 protein: AISESREAQTYEQY

CDR3 length: 13
V gene: TRBV19
CDR3 protein: ASTERTGNNYGYT

CDR3 length: 13
V gene: TRBV15
CDR3 protein: ATSSLLGATDTQY

CDR3 length: 14
V gene: TRBV28
CDR3 protein: ASSLRGQGPSNEQF

CDR3 length: 12
V gene: TRBV7-3
CDR3 protein: ASSFKRANNEQF

CDR3 length: 11
V gene: TRBV18
CDR3 protein: ASSYDRGSGYT

CDR3 length: 12
V gene: TRBV10-3
CDR3 protein: AAEPGLGTDTQY

CDR3 length: 13
V gene: TRBV7-9
CDR3 protein: ASSPRTSGYYEQY

CDR3 length: 12
V gene: TRBV7-9
CDR3 protein: ASSLTGYTDTQY